This T cell receptor beta chain was sequenced during a study of T cell changes during pregnancy in multiple sclerosis. Trimming removed 4 bases at V and 7 bases at J, with 15 bases between. This CDR3 comprises 14 residues. The germline CDR1 and CDR2 sequences are SGHKS and YYEKEE (reference sequence). TCRdb's table, derived via immunoSEQ multiplex PCR, lists solely in-frame clones and lacks some. The data show about 70,000 clones, 92% seen once. Source: peripheral blood, taken after pregnancy. The sequence came from a female donor with multiple sclerosis, enrolled in a pregnancy study. The chain is built from TRBV5-5 and TRBJ1-5; the D gene is possibly TRBD1 (6 bases). The DNA of the CDR3 is TGTGCCAGCAGCGTTGGGGGCGAAGGGCAGCCCCAGCATTTT. Its translation: CASSVGGEGQPQHF.